The T cell receptor beta chain described here comes from a study of response to subunit inactivated influenza vaccine (dated by TCRdb to the late 2010s). General notes on the study: To follow how T cells responded to a trivalent subunit inactivated influenza vaccine, the researchers relied on deep quantitative profiling of the T cell receptor repertoire. Broader findings and caveats from the paper: It was suggested by the authors that each seasonal influenza vaccination may recruit only a limited number of new T cells.

Concerning this clonotype: Its cognate antigen has yet to be identified. No per-base quality is available; no much larger clone lies one base away.

Reading the germline V gene gives CDR1 SNHLY and CDR2 FYNNEI. The CDR3, cysteine through phenylalanine, is 15 amino acids long. Only CDR3 DNA remains: 45 bases, in frame from the first base. Trimming leaves V shorter by 4 bases and J shorter by 14 bases, with the junction holding 13 bases beyond the gene matches. The library came from RT-PCR. Sequenced using an Illumina HiSeq 2500. TCRdb itself trimmed the public reads at Q25 with fastp, ran MiXCR and retained productive beta chains. Rows merge per CDR3 protein into single entries with the most common DNA and genes. This sample holds approximately 500,000 distinct CDR3 sequences; under 25% were observed only once. 2.8% of the sample is in the top ten clones. These data were likewise used in another study, on T cells expressing NK-cell markers. From that second study: The TCR beta cDNA libraries were made using 5'RACE template switching, a step that added both a universal primer site and unique molecular identifiers. Fewer than ten donors provided sorted CD3+CD56+NKG2C+, CD3+CD56+NKG2C- and CD3+CD56-NKG2C+ T-cell subsets, whose TCR beta-chain repertoires were profiled. Seven of the eight sequenced donors were HCMV-seropositive and one was HCMV-seronegative. In several experiments an anti-gammadeltaTCR antibody was added to restrict sorting to alphabetaTCR-expressing T cells. In six donors, the dominant CD3+CD56+NKG2C+ clonotypes ranked among the top 10 CD8+ clonotypes, making up roughly 1.0-8% of CD8+ T cells. Those dominant clonotypes were again the most abundant among CD3+CD56-NKG2C+ cells in a few donors, at roughly 25-65%. It remained unclear whether the expanded NKG2C-expressing T cell clones were specific for HCMV antigens. The eight sequenced donors were randomly selected healthy volunteers, three men and five women. HCMV serostatus was determined by detecting HCMV-specific IgG in serum with a commercial ELISA kit. Peripheral blood mononuclear cells were isolated from blood by Ficoll density gradient centrifugation. Magnetic immunoseparation with Miltenyi isolation kits was used to isolate CD4+ and CD8+ T cells from PBMC. cDNA synthesis was primed from the TCR beta constant segment and was followed by two successive PCR amplification steps. Libraries were sequenced as 2 x 150 bp reads on Illumina HiSeq 2000/2500, MiSeq or NextSeq. MIGEC was used to demultiplex reads and group reads by UMI, and MiTCR was used to assemble and quantify clonotypes. To remove erroneous sequences, TCR cDNA sequences were retained only when supported by two or more reads. Downstream repertoire analysis used the tcR package, and clonotypes were matched across fractions by CDR3 nucleotide sequence plus V segment. Antigen specificity was annotated against VDJdb with VDJmatch, allowing one amino acid substitution in CDR3.

The source is a man in his fifties or sixties who received an inactivated influenza vaccine. Donor details come from another sample of the same person, matched by shared clones. The material was CD4+ T cells sorted from PBMCs, obtained about 12 days after vaccination. The rearrangement joined TRBV2 to TRBJ1-6; the central 8 bases match TRBD1. CDR3 loop: CASSGTGGYNGALHF. The nucleotides are TGTGCCAGCAGTGGAACAGGGGGTTATAATGGGGCCCTCCACTTT.